This T cell receptor beta chain appears in the sequencing data of a study of T cell repertoires in cytomegalovirus infection. About the research overall: TCR beta signatures that were public indicated CMV infection and matching HLA type.

As to this clonotype: What it binds is not known. A much bigger clone sits one base away, suggesting this may be a read error.

Germline V gene sequence: CDR1 SGHVS, CDR2 FQNEAQ. V lost 5 bases to trimming and J lost 4 bases, with 20 bases between them. The CDR3 length is 16 residues. TCRdb fed the reads into MiXCR, producing one record per CDR3 protein. The repertoire holds some 150,000 distinct CDR3 sequences, over 30% seen once, with roughly 51% in the top ten. V usage is TRBV7-8 and J usage is TRBJ2-5; maybe TRBD2 (5 bases). The input for sequencing was CD8+ T cells from cultured PBMCs, taken from culture after CMV antigen stimulation. The clonotype originates from a human donor in good health (CMV status not recorded). Some clones in this sample may be carry-over from other donors' samples. This chain's CDR3 is CASSLRGMWVSETQYF. Here the CDR3 DNA reads TGTGCCAGCAGCCTGAGAGGGATGTGGGTTTCAGAGACCCAGTACTTC. Drawing the rest from reference TRBV7-8 and TRBJ2-5, the complete variable domain is GAGVSQSPRYKVAKRGQDVALRCDPISGHVSLFWYQQALGQGPEFLTYFQNEAQLDKSGLPSDRFFAERPEGSVSTLKIQRTQQEDSAVYLCASSLRGMWVSETQYFGPGTRLLVL.